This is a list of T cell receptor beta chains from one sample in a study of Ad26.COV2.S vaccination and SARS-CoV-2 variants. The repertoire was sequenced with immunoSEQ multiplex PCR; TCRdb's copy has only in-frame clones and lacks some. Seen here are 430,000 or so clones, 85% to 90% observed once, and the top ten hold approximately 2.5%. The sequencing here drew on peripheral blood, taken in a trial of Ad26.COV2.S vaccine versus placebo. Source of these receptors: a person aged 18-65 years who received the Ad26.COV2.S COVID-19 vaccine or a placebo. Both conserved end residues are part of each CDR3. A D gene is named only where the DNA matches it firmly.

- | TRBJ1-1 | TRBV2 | CAPGGLEAFF
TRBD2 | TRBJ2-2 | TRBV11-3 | CASSRRLAGTGELFF
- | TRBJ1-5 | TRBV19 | CASSILVNQPQHF
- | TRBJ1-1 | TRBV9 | CASSVTGRNTEAFF
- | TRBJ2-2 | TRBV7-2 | CASSLDHTGELFF
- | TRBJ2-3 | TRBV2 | CASSSFLLPGTDTQYF
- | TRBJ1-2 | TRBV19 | CASSISRGDGYTF
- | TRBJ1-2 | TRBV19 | CASSIGEGRYGYTF
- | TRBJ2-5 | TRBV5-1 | CASSLVRQETQYF
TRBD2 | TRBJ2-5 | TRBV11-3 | CASSSGLVYPETQYF
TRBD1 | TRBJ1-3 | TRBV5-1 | CASSLVPGTGANTIYF
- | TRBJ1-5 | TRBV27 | CASSLDPTGFNQPQHF
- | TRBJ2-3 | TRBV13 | CASSLGTGEIDTDTQYF
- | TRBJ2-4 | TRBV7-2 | CASRDSAKNIQYF
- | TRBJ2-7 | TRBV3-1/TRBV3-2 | CASSQVQGVYEQYF
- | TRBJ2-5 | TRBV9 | CASSPQGGETQYF
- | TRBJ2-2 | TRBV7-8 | CASSYLRVNTGELFF
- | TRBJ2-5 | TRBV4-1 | CASSQGAMWETQYF
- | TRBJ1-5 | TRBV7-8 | CASSSTGANQPQHF
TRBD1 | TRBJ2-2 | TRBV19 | CASSPRGRGTGELFF
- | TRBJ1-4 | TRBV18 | CASSPPAGFGEKLFF
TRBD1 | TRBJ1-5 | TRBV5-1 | CASSETGHQPQHF
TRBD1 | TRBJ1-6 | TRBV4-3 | CASSLGTGISPLHF
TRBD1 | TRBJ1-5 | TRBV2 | CASSGGQGAQPQHF
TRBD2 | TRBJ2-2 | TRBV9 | CASSVVGLAVNTGELFF
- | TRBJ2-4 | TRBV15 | CATSRDVTQNIQYF
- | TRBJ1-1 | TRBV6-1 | CASSEGTKAFF
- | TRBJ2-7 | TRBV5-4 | CASSGWGDLHKQYF
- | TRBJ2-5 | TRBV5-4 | CASSLGWLETQYF
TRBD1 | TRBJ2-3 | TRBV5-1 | CASSLGGQGPDTQYF
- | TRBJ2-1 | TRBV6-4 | CASSDEGGNEQFF
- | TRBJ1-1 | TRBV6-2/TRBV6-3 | CASSYGGNTEAFF
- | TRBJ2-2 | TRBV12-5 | CASSPRTGRTGELFF
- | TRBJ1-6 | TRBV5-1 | CASSLAGNNRDSPLHF
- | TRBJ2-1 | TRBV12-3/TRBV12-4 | CASRSLNYNEQFF
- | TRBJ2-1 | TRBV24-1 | CATSAAQAHSYNEQFF
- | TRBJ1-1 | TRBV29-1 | CSVGRDTEAFF
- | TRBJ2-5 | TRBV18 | CASSPQQGGETQYF
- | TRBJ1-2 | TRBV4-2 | CASSQDLEDGYTF
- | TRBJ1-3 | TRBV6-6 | CASSWATSSGNTIYF
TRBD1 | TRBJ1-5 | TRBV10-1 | CASSGYPGQGIQPQHF
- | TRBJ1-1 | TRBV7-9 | CASGGIPEAFF
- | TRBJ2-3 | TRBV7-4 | CASSRGQCGTDTQYF
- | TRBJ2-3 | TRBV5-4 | CASRMRGTGTDTQYF
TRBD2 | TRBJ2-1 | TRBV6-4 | CASSDGLAGGNEQFF
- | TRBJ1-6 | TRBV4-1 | CASSQGPGRRSPLHF
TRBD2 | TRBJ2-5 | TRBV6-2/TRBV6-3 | CASSQPILAGGPLGTQYF
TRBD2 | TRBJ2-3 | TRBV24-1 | CATSDWGLAGSDTQYF